The clone carrying this T cell receptor beta chain was recorded once. The target antigen is unknown. The sample belongs to a study of cytomegalovirus exposure and HLA in healthy donors. Germline V gives CDR1 SGHVS, CDR2 FNYEAQ. This CDR3 is built from 16 residues. Trimming removed 6 bases from V and 3 bases from J, with 17 bases in between. In the PCR, 60 Vbeta and 13 Jbeta primers were used. Data came from immunoSEQ multiplex PCR; TCRdb stores just in-frame clones and leaves some out. The top ten clones hold about 3.9% of a sample with about 120,000 clones, 81% of them seen once. Regarding the study as a whole: Specificity of a few CMV-associated chains for CMV antigens was verified in vitro. Sequences of the TCR beta chain were said to predict the HLA-A and HLA-B alleles of most subjects accurately.

The receptor's source is a woman in her twenties or thirties in good health and CMV-seronegative. Sequences were obtained from PBMCs. The chain employs TRBV7-6 and TRBJ2-2, with a tentative D call TRBD2 (5 bases). CDR3 bases: TGTGCCAGCAGTGGACTTCTAAGTAGGGACACCGGGGAGCTGTTTTTT. As protein: CASSGLLSRDTGELFF.